These T cell receptor beta chains were read from a single sample in a study of blood T cell repertoires in COVID-19. Libraries were prepared by immunoSEQ multiplex PCR; TCRdb keeps only in-frame clonotypes and omits some of them. The data hold about 310,000 clones, with around 87% observed a single time. The specimen sequenced was peripheral blood. The source is a man over 45 with active or convalescent COVID-19. Both conserved end residues are part of each CDR3. D genes are given only for firm matches. Size is stated for part of the rows, as once, few or many counts, or as a class when the clone is expanded.

NA,TRBV19,NA,TRBJ2-7,TGTGCCAGTAGAGACCGAGCTCAGGGGTACGAGCAGTACTTC,CASRDRAQGYEQYF
NA,TRBV7-2,TRBD2,TRBJ2-5,TGTGCCAGCAGCTTACTCGGGGGGGACCAAGAGACCCAGTACTTC,CASSLLGGDQETQYF
once,TRBV30,NA,TRBJ2-5,TGTGCCTGGGGCCGGGACACTCTCCAAGAGACCCAGTACTTC,CAWGRDTLQETQYF
NA,TRBV24-1,NA,TRBJ2-7,TGTGCCACCAGTGGGACATCCTACGAGCAGTACTTC,CATSGTSYEQYF
NA,TRBV5-5,TRBD1,TRBJ1-2,TGTGCCAGCAGCCCGTATCCAGGACAGGGGAATGGCTACACCTTC,CASSPYPGQGNGYTF
NA,TRBV6-4,TRBD1,TRBJ1-5,TGTGCCAGCAGTGACTCGAACAGGGGGCACGCTCAGCCCCAGCATTTT,CASSDSNRGHAQPQHF
few,TRBV6-2/TRBV6-3,TRBD1,TRBJ1-1,TGTGCCAGCAGTTCCCCGGGACAGGGGGCCCCTGAAGCTTTCTTT,CASSSPGQGAPEAFF
NA,TRBV27,TRBD1,TRBJ1-2,TGTGCCAGCAGTTCCACGGACAGGGGCTATGGCTACACCTTC,CASSSTDRGYGYTF
NA,TRBV5-4,TRBD1,TRBJ2-1,TGTGCCAGCAGCTTGGGACAGGGTTTCTCCTACAATGAGCAGTTCTTC,CASSLGQGFSYNEQFF
NA,TRBV7-2,TRBD2,TRBJ2-7,TGTGCCAGCAGCCCAGAAGGGACTAGCGGGAGGTACGAGCAGTACTTC,CASSPEGTSGRYEQYF
NA,TRBV5-1,NA,TRBJ1-3,TGCGCCAGCAGCTTGGGGGGACAAGGGAACACCATATATTTT,CASSLGGQGNTIYF
NA,TRBV19,NA,TRBJ1-5,TGTGCCACTTCCCCGTACAGGCAAGAAAGGGCCAATCAGCCCCAGCATTTT,CATSPYRQERANQPQHF
NA,TRBV19,NA,TRBJ1-2,TGTGCCAGTAGGCCTAACAGCGGAGCCTATGGCTACACCTTC,CASRPNSGAYGYTF
NA,TRBV2,TRBD1,TRBJ2-3,TGTGCCAGCAGTCAACAGGGGGATTGGGAATATTTT,CASSQQGDWEYF
once,TRBV5-1,NA,TRBJ1-1,TGCGCCAGCAGCCGCACAACAGGGTCTACTGAAGCTTTCTTT,CASSRTTGSTEAFF
NA,TRBV30,TRBD1,TRBJ1-4,TGTGCCCAGAACGGACAGGGAGGGAGGTTTGAAAAACTGTTTTTT,CAQNGQGGRFEKLFF
NA,TRBV7-2,TRBD2,TRBJ2-5,TGTGCCAGCAGCCTTGGACTAGCGGGAGTCACAGAGACCCAGTACTTC,CASSLGLAGVTETQYF
NA,TRBV28,TRBD1,TRBJ1-5,TGTGCCAGCAGTAATCATTATAGACAGGGGAAGGGCAATCAGCCCCAGCATTTT,CASSNHYRQGKGNQPQHF
NA,TRBV27,NA,TRBJ1-6,TGTGCCAGCAGCCCATTCGGTATCGGTGATTCACCCCTCCACTTT,CASSPFGIGDSPLHF
NA,TRBV11-2,NA,TRBJ2-7,TGTGCCAGCAGCTTAAATGCGGGGGCAGGGTCCTACGAGCAGTACTTC,CASSLNAGAGSYEQYF
NA,TRBV19,TRBD1,TRBJ2-7,TGTGCCAGTAGTATACGACAGGGGGTCGCCGATTCCTACGAGCAGTACTTC,CASSIRQGVADSYEQYF
NA,TRBV2,TRBD1,TRBJ2-7,TGTGCCAGCAGCGGGACAGGTAACCCCTACGAGCAGTACTTC,CASSGTGNPYEQYF